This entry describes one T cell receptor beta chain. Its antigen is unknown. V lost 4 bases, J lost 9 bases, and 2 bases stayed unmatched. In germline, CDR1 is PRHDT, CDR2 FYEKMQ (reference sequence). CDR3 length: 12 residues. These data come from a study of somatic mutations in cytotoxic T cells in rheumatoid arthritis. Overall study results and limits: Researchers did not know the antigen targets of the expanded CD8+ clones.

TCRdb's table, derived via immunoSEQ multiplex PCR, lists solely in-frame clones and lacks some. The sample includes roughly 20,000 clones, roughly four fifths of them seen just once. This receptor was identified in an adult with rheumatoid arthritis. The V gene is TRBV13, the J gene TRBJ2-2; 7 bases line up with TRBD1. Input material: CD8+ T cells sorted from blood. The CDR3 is CASSSQGWELFF. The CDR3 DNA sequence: TGTGCCAGCAGCTCACAGGGGTGGGAGCTGTTTTTT. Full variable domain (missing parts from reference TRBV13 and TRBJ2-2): AAGVIQSPRHLIKEKRETATLKCYPIPRHDTVYWYQQGPGQDPQFLISFYEKMQSDKGSIPDRFSAQQFSDYHSELNMSSLELGDSALYFCASSSQGWELFFGEGSRLTVL.